This T cell receptor (beta chain) was recovered during a study of blood T cell repertoires in COVID-19. Profiling relied on immunoSEQ multiplex PCR, and the TCRdb table lists in-frame clones only, not all of them. The table shows 150,000 to 200,000 clones, with more than 75% occurring only once. The CDR3 sequence is 13 residues long. V dropped 7 bases and J dropped 6; count of bases not matched to a gene: 8. The germline gives CDR1 SQVTM, CDR2 ANQGSEA. Input material: peripheral blood. This sequence originates from a man aged 55 to 70 with active or convalescent COVID-19. The chain combines TRBV29-1 with TRBJ1-2; 10 positions agree with TRBD1. The CDR3 loop reads CSGSGQGKDGYTF. CDR3 nucleotides: TGCAGCGGGTCGGGACAGGGGAAGGATGGCTACACCTTC.